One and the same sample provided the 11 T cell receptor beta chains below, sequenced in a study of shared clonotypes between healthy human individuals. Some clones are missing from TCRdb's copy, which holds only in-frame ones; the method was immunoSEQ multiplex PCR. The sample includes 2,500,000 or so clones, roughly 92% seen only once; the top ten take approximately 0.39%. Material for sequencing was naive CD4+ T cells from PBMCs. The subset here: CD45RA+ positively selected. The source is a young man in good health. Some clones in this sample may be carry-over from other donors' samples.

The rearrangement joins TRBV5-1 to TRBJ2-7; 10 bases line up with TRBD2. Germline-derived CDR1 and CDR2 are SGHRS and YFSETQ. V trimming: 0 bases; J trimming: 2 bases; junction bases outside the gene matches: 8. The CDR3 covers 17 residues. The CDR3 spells CASSLVASGSFPYEQYF. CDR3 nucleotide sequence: TGCGCCAGCAGCTTGGTCGCTAGCGGGAGTTTCCCCTACGAGCAGTACTTC.

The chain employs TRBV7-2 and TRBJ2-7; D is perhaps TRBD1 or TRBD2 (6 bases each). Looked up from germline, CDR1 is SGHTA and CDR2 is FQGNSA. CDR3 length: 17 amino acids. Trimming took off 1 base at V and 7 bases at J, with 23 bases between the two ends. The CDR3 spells CASSLVGVQGGSGEQYF. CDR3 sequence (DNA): TGTGCCAGCAGCTTAGTAGGTGTACAGGGAGGTTCGGGAGAGCAGTACTTC.

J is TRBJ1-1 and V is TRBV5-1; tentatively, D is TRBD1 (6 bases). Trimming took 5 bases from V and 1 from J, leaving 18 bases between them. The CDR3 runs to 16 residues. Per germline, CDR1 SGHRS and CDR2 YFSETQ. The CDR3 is CASRLTTGTPNTEAFF. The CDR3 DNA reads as TGCGCCAGCAGGTTGACGACCGGGACACCGAACACTGAAGCTTTCTTT.

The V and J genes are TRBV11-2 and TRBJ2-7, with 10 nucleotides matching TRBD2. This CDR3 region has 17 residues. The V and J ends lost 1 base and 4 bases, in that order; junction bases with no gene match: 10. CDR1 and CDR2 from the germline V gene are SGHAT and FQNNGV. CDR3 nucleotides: TGTGCCAGCAGCTTAGTAAGGGGGACTAGCGAGTTGTACGAGCAGTACTTC. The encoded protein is CASSLVRGTSELYEQYF.

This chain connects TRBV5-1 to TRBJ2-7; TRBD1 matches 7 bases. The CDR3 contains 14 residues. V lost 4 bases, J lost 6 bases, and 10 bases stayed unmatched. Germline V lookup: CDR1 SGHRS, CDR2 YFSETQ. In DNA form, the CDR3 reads TGCGCCAGCAGCCCGACAGGGTGGAGGACCGAGCAGTACTTC. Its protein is CASSPTGWRTEQYF.

The CDR3 sequence: CSLGQGSRGNEQFF. The DNA of the CDR3 is TGCAGCCTTGGACAGGGGTCCAGGGGTAATGAGCAGTTCTTC. V usage is TRBV29-1 and J usage is TRBJ2-1, with TRBD1 identical over 9 bases. The ends lost 8 bases at V and 7 bases at J; junction bases unmatched: 12. This CDR3 is built from 14 residues. Germline CDR1 SQVTM, CDR2 ANQGSEA.

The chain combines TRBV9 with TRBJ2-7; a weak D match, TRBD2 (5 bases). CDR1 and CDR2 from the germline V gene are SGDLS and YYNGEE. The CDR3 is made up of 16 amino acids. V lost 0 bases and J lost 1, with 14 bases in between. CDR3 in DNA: TGTGCCAGCAGCGTAGGGGGTGGGAGCCGGTCCTACGAGCAGTACTTC. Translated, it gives CASSVGGGSRSYEQYF.

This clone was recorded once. The CDR3 coding sequence is TGTGCCAGCACCTCGAGGGACTGGAGCTCCTACGAGCAGTACTTC. Its translation: CASTSRDWSSYEQYF. J is TRBJ2-7 and V is TRBV6-4, with D possibly matching TRBD2 (6 bases). The CDR3 sequence is 15 residues long. The germline V gene encodes CDR1 MRHNA and CDR2 SNTAGT. Trimming left V 7 bases short and J 0 bases short, with 16 bases between.

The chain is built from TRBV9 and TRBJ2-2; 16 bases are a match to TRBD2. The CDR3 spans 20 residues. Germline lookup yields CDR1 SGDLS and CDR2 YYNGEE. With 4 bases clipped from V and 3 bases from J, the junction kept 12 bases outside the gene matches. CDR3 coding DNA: TGTGCCAGCAGCCCATCAGGGACTAGCGGGAGGGGGAGTTACACCGGGGAGCTGTTTTTT. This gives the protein CASSPSGTSGRGSYTGELFF.

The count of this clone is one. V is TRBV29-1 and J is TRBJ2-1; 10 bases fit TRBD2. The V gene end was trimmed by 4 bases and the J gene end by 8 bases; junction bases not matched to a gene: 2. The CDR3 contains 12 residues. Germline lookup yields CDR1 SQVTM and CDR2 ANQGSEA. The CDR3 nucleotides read TGCAGCGTTGCTAGCGGGAGATATGAGCAGTTCTTC. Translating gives CSVASGRYEQFF.

The CDR3 bases are TGTGCCAGCAGCCTCTTAGGGATAGCGGGGAGCACAGATACGCAGTATTTT. Translation: CASSLLGIAGSTDTQYF. The chain has TRBV7-2 and TRBJ2-3, with 8 bases fitting TRBD2. V lost 5 bases, J lost 0 bases, and 10 bases stayed unmatched. This CDR3 has 17 residues. CDR1 is SGHTA, CDR2 FQGNSA, per germline.